One and the same sample provided the 13 T cell receptor beta chains below, sequenced in a study of blood T cell repertoires in COVID-19. Assay: immunoSEQ multiplex PCR; the TCRdb copy retains only in-frame clones and omits some. The sample shows roughly 170,000 clones, approximately 79% of them seen only once. The sample consisted of peripheral blood. These receptors were taken from a woman in her 70s with acute or convalescent COVID-19.

The chain is built from TRBV3-1 (or the pseudogene TRBV3-2) and TRBJ2-7, with D possibly being TRBD2 (6 bases). The CDR3 is 14 residues long. V was clipped by 4 bases and J by 2 bases, with 12 bases between them. From germline, CDR1 is LGHDT and CDR2 YNNKEL (reference sequence). The CDR3 here is CASSPQRVAYEQYF. The CDR3 DNA reads TGTGCCAGCAGCCCCCAGCGGGTTGCCTACGAGCAGTACTTC.

The chain joins TRBV28 to TRBJ2-3; a possible D gene is TRBD1 (5 bases). V lost 5 bases, J lost 4 bases, and 16 bases lay in between. Germline V gives CDR1 MDHEN, CDR2 SYDVKM. CDR3 length: 15 amino acids. Here the CDR3 DNA reads TGTGCCAGCAGTCAAGTCCAGGGTAGCCCAGATACGCAGTATTTT. It encodes CASSQVQGSPDTQYF. Looking up the rest from reference TRBV28 and TRBJ2-3 gives the full variable domain: DVKVTQSSRYLVKRTGEKVFLECVQDMDHENMFWYRQDPGLGLRLIYFSYDVKMKEKGDIPEGYSVSREKKERFSLILESASTNQTSMYLCASSQVQGSPDTQYFGPGTRLTVL.

The chain joins TRBV6-6 to TRBJ2-1, with 8 bases identical to TRBD1. CDR3 length: 15 amino acids. Germline V gene sequence: CDR1 MNHNY, CDR2 SVGAGI (reference sequence). Trimming at V came to 5 bases and at J to 6 bases, leaving 9 bases not matched to a gene. The CDR3 bases are TGTGCCAGCAGTGCCCTTACCGGGACAGGCAATGAGCAGTTCTTC. This codes for CASSALTGTGNEQFF.

This clone was seen once. The chain combines TRBV27 with TRBJ2-1; D is ambiguous. V lost 4 bases to trimming and J lost 3 bases, with 10 bases between them. Germline lookup yields CDR1 MNHEY and CDR2 SMNVEV (reference sequence). This CDR3 contains 14 residues. CDR3 nucleotide sequence: TGTGCCAGCAGTTCGGGTTCCTTCTACAATGAGCAGTTCTTC. This gives the protein CASSSGSFYNEQFF.

The chain joins TRBV5-6 to TRBJ1-2, with D perhaps matching TRBD1 (5 bases). The CDR3 contains 14 residues. Trimming shortened V by 2 bases and J by 3 bases, and 11 bases separated the two germline ends. CDR1 and CDR2 (germline): SGHDT, YYEEEE. DNA of the CDR3: TGTGCCAGCAGCTTTATTGGCAGGGACTATGGCTACACCTTC. Translated, it gives CASSFIGRDYGYTF. The full variable domain, completed using reference TRBV5-6 and TRBJ1-2, is DAGVTQSPTHLIKTRGQQVTLRCSPKSGHDTVSWYQQALGQGPQFIFQYYEEEERQRGNFPDRFSGHQFPNYSSELNVNALLLGDSALYLCASSFIGRDYGYTFGSGTRLTVV.

This clone was detected only a few times. J is TRBJ2-1 and V is TRBV5-4; 8 bases agree with TRBD2. V trimming: 1 base; J trimming: 9 bases; junction bases outside the gene matches: 9. Germline lookup yields CDR1 SGHNT and CDR2 YYREEE (reference sequence). This CDR3 region has 15 residues. CDR3 residues: CASSLKREGRSEQFF. DNA of the CDR3: TGTGCCAGCAGCTTGAAACGGGAGGGCCGGAGTGAGCAGTTCTTC.

The chain combines TRBV7-8 with TRBJ2-3; possible D gene TRBD1, 6 bases. The CDR3 sequence is 16 residues long. The V gene lost 1 base and the J gene lost 0 bases, with 11 bases spanning the gap. Germline V gives CDR1 SGHVS, CDR2 FQNEAQ. The CDR3 region has the DNA TGTGCCAGCAGCTTAGACAGGGCCACTAGCACAGATACGCAGTATTTT. Amino acid sequence: CASSLDRATSTDTQYF.

The rearrangement links TRBV19 to TRBJ1-6; a weak D match, TRBD1 (5 bases). The germline V gene has CDR1 LNHDA and CDR2 SQIVND (reference sequence). V dropped 6 bases and J dropped 9 bases, with 12 bases sitting between them. The CDR3 runs 13 residues. As DNA, the CDR3 is TGTGCCAGTAGGACGGCAAGGGGTTCACCCCTCCACTTT. It encodes CASRTARGSPLHF.

This chain joins TRBV30 and TRBJ1-2, with D perhaps TRBD1 (5 bases). CDR1 and CDR2 (germline): GTSNPN, SVGIG (reference sequence). The CDR3 extends over 15 amino acids. Trimming stripped 0 bases from V and 0 bases from J, with 11 bases between. CDR3 sequence (DNA): TGTGCCTGGAGTGTAAGGGGCGCTACTAACTATGGCTACACCTTC. Its protein product is CAWSVRGATNYGYTF.

This clone was detected only once. The chain is built from TRBV11-2 and TRBJ2-7, with D uncertain. There are 15 residues in the CDR3. Germline-derived CDR1 and CDR2 are SGHAT and FQNNGV. V was clipped by 4 bases and J by 6 bases, with 19 bases between them. Here the CDR3 DNA reads TGTGCCAGCAGCTCCTCCGGTCTATTCAACGGCGAGCAGTACTTC. This sequence encodes CASSSSGLFNGEQYF.

In the case of this clone: This CDR3 is also generated by other DNA sequences in the sample. This chain links TRBV5-1 with TRBJ2-3, with 9 nucleotides matching TRBD1. V dropped 3 bases and J dropped 3; count of bases not matched to a gene: 5. This CDR3 has 15 residues. Germline V gene lookup returns CDR1 SGHRS and CDR2 YFSETQ. CDR3 in DNA: TGCGCCAGCAGCTCGCGGACAGGGGCGACAGATACGCAGTATTTT. The encoded protein is CASSSRTGATDTQYF.

The rearrangement links TRBV10-1 to TRBJ2-5; no clear D. The ends were cut back, 2 bases at V and 4 bases at J, with 17 bases in the middle. The CDR3 is made up of 16 amino acids. Per germline, CDR1 WNHNN and CDR2 SYGVQD (reference sequence). The CDR3 region is CASSEGRGYQRETQYF. CDR3 nucleotide sequence: TGCGCCAGCAGTGAGGGTCGAGGCTACCAGCGAGAGACCCAGTACTTC.

Of note for this clone: The germline gene is not matched at one end of the junction; a read error may be the cause. The chain combines TRBV9 with TRBJ2-3, with D perhaps TRBD2 (6 bases). This CDR3 is built from 15 residues. Germline assignment: CDR1 SGDLS and CDR2 YYNGEE. The DNA for the CDR3 is TGTGCCAGCAACGTAGGTAGCGGAAGCACAGATACGCAGTATTTT. This gives the protein CASNVGSGSTDTQYF. The variable domain in full, with the rest retrieved from reference TRBV9 and TRBJ2-3, is DSGVTQTPKHLITATGQRVTLRCSPRSGDLSVYWYQQSLDQGLQFLIQYYNGEERAKGNILERFSAQQFPDLHSELNLSSLELGDSALYFCASNVGSGSTDTQYFGPGTRLTVL.